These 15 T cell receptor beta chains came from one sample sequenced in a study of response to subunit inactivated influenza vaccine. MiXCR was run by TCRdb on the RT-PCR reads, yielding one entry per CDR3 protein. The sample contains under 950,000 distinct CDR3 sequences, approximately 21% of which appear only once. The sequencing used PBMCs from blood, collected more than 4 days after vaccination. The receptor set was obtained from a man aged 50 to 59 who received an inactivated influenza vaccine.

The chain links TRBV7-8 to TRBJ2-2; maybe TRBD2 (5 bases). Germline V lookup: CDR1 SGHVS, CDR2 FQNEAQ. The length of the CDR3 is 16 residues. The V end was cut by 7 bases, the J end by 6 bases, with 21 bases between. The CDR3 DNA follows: TGTGCCAGCACCAAAAGAAATCGGGGTCGAGCCGGGGAGCTGTTTTTT. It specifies CASTKRNRGRAGELFF.

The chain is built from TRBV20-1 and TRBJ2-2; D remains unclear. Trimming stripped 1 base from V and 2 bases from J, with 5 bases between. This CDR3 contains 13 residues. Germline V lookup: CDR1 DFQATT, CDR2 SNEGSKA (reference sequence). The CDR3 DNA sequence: TGCAGTGCTAGAGTTAGAAACACCGGGGAGCTGTTTTTT. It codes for CSARVRNTGELFF.

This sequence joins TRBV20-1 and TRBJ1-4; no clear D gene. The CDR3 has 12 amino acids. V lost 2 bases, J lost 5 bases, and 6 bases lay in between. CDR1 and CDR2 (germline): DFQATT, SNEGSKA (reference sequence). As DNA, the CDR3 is TGCAGTGCTAGATCGGGAAATGAAAAACTGTTTTTT. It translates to CSARSGNEKLFF.

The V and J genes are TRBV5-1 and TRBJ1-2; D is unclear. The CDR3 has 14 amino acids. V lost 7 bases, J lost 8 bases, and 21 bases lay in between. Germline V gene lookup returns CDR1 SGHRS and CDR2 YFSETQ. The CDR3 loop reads CASRRGYDLGGYTF. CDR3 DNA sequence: TGCGCCAGCCGGCGAGGGTATGATCTCGGCGGCTACACCTTC.

The chain's CDR3 is CASSVAGGHYGYTF. CDR3 nucleotide sequence: TGTGCCAGCAGCGTAGCGGGAGGCCACTATGGCTACACCTTC. The rearrangement uses TRBV9 and TRBJ1-2; D remains unclear. Trimming shortened V by 0 bases and J by 3 bases, and 9 bases separated the two germline ends. The CDR3 covers 14 residues. CDR1 SGDLS and CDR2 YYNGEE come from the germline V gene.

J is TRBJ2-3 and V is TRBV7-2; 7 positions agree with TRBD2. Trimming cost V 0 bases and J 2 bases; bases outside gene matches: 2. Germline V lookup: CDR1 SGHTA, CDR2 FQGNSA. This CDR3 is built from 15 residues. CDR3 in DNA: TGTGCCAGCAGCTTAGCGGGAGGGACCACAGATACGCAGTATTTT. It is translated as CASSLAGGTTDTQYF.

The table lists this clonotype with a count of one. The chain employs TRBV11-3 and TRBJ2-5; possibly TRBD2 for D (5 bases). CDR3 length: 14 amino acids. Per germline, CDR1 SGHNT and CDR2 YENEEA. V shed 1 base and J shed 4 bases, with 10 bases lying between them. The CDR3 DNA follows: TGTGCCAGCAGCTTAGCTGGGAGCTCAGAGACCCAGTACTTC. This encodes CASSLAGSSETQYF. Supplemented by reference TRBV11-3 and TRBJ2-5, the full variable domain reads EAGVVQSPRYKIIEKKQPVAFWCNPISGHNTLYWYLQNLGQGPELLIRYENEEAVDDSQLPKDRFSAERLKGVDSTLKIQPAELGDSAVYLCASSLAGSSETQYFGPGTRLLVL.

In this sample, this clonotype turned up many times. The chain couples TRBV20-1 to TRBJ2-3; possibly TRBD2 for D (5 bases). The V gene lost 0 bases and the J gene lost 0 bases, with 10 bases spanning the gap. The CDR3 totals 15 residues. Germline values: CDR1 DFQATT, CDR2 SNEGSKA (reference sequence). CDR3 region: CSARDWAGSTDTQYF. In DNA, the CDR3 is TGCAGTGCTAGAGATTGGGCGGGTAGCACAGATACGCAGTATTTT.

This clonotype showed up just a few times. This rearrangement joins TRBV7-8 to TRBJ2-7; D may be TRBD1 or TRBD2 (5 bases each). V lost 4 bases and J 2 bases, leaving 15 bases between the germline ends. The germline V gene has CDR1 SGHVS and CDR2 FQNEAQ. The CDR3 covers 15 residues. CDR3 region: CASSSWGGSAYEQYF. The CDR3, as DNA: TGTGCCAGCAGCTCATGGGGCGGGTCGGCCTACGAGCAGTACTTC. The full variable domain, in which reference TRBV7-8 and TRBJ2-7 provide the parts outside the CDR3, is GAGVSQSPRYKVAKRGQDVALRCDPISGHVSLFWYQQALGQGPEFLTYFQNEAQLDKSGLPSDRFFAERPEGSVSTLKIQRTQQEDSAVYLCASSSWGGSAYEQYFGPGTRLTVT.

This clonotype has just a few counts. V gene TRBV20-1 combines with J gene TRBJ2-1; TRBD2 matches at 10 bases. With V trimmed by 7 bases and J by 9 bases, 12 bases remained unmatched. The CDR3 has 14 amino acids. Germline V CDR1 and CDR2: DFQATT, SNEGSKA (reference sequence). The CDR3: CSGQAGTSVSEQFF. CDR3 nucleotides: TGCAGTGGCCAGGCCGGGACTAGCGTTAGTGAGCAGTTCTTC.

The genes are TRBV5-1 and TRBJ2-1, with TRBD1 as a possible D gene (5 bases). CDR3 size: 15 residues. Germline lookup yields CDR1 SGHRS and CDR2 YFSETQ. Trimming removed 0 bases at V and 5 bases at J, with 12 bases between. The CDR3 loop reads CASSLEGRANNEQFF. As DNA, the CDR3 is TGCGCCAGCAGCTTGGAGGGCAGGGCGAACAATGAGCAGTTCTTC.

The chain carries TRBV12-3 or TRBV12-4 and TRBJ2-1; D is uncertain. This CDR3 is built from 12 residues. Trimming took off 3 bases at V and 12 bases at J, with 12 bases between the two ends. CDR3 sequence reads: CASSLGQVGQFF. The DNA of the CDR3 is TGTGCCAGCAGTTTGGGCCAGGTGGGGCAGTTCTTC.

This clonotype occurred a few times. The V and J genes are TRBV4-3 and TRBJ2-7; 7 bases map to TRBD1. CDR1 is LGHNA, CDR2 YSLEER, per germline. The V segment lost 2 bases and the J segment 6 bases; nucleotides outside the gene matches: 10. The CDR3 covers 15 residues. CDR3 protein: CASSQRQGSWGEQYF. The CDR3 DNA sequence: TGCGCCAGCAGCCAAAGACAGGGCTCTTGGGGCGAGCAGTACTTC.

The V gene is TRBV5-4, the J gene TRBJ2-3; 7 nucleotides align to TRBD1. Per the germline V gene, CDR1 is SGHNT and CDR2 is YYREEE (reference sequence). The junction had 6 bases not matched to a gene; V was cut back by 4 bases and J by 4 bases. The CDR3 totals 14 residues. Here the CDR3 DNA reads TGTGCCAGCAGCCCCGAAACAGGGGCAGATACGCAGTATTTT. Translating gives CASSPETGADTQYF.

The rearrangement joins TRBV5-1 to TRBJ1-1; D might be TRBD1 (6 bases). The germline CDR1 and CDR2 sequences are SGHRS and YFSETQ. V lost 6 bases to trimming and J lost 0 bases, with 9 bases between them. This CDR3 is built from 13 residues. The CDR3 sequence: CASKRQVNTEAFF. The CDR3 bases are TGCGCCAGCAAAAGACAGGTGAACACTGAAGCTTTCTTT.